There are a few counts of the clone carrying this TCR beta chain. Its target is not known. Different DNA sequences within this sample yield the same CDR3. Isolated RNA was reverse transcribed in full, so expressed TCRB transcripts were sequenced. Assay used: immunoSEQ multiplex PCR; TCRdb lists only in-frame clones, some missing. This sample has over 300,000 clones; 8% occur once, and the top ten carry approximately 0.44%. Isolation of CD4+ naive, central memory, regulatory and stem cell-like memory cells was achieved by sorting via CD45RO/CCR7/CD25/CD127/CD95/CD27. The entry originates in a study of beta chain features in type 1 diabetes. This CDR3 comprises 17 residues. V shed 1 base, J shed 4 bases, and the junction held 5 bases outside the gene matches. CDR1 is SGHTA and CDR2 is FQGNSA in the germline V gene. Study-level points and caveats: In every one of the four CD4+ subsets, TCRB CDR3s were moderately but significantly shorter in Type 1 diabetes patients. The question of HLA type influencing TCRB rearrangement was one that remained unresolved here.

V and J are TRBV7-2 and TRBJ2-5; 14 bases fit TRBD2. Specimen: central memory CD4+ T cells from blood. This clonotype was sampled from a woman younger than 35 in good health. In DNA form, the CDR3 reads TGTGCCAGCAGCTTAGTCGGGACTAGCGGGAGAAGAGAGACCCAGTACTTC. This gives the protein CASSLVGTSGRRETQYF.